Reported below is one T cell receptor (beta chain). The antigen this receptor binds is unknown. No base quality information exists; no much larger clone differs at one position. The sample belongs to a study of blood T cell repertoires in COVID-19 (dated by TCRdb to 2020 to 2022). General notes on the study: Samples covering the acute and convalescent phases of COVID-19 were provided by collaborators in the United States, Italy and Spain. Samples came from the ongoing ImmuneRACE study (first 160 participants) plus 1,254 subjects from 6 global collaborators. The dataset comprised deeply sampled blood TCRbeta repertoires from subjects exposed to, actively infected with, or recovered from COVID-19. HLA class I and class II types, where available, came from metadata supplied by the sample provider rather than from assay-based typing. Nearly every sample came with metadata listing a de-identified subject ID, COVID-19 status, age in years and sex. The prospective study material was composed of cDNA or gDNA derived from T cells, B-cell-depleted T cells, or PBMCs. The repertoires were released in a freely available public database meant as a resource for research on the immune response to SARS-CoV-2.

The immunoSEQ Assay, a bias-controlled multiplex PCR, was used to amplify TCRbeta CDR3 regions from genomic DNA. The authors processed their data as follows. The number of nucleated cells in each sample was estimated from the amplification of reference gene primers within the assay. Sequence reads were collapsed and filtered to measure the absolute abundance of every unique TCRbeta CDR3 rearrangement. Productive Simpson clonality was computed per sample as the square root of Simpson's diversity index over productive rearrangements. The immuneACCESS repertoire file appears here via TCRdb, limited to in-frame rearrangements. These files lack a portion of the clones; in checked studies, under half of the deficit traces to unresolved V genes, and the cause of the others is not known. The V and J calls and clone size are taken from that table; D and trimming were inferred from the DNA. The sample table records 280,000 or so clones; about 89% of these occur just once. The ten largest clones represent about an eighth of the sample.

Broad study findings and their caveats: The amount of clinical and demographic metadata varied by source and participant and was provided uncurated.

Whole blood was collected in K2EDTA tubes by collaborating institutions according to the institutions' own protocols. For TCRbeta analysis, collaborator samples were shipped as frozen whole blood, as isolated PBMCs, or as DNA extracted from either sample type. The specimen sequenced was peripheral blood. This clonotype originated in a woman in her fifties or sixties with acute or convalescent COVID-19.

The CDR3 protein sequence reads: CASSHTGGGVESQPQHF. The nucleotides are TGTGCCAGCAGCCATACAGGGGGTGGGGTGGAAAGTCAGCCCCAGCATTTT. The chain couples TRBV3-1 (or the pseudogene TRBV3-2) to TRBJ1-5; 8 bases in between match TRBD1. V has 3 bases trimmed and J has 6 bases trimmed; junction bases matching no gene number 13. The germline V gene (reference sequence) gives CDR1 as LGHDT and CDR2 as YNNKEL. The CDR3 numbers 17 residues from cysteine through phenylalanine. Here the CDR3 DNA is all that survives: 51 bases in frame from base 1.